This T cell receptor beta chain was observed in a study of shared clonotypes between healthy human individuals. Study processing details: Sequence data from immunoSEQ were junction-only and lacked quality scores; consequently, filtering differed. TCRdb keeps only in-frame clones here, not all; method: immunoSEQ multiplex PCR. V and J calls and clone size come straight from that table; D and trimming were deduced from the DNA. The sample includes around 2,100,000 clones, about 95% seen only once; the top ten take 0.95% to 1.5%. CD8 cells classed as naive were CD45RO-negative and positively selected for CCR7, excluding terminally differentiated effector memory CD45RA+ cells. This CDR3 contains 15 residues. CDR1 and CDR2 (germline): SGDLS, YYNGEE. The junction had 9 bases not matched to a gene; V was cut back by 4 bases and J by 2 bases.

The sequencing input was naive CD8+ T cells sorted from blood. V usage is TRBV9 and J usage is TRBJ2-7; 7 positions agree with TRBD2. This clonotype originated in a man aged 18 to 35 in good health. The CDR3 region has the DNA TGTGCCAGCAGCTTTACTAGCGCGACAACCTACGAGCAGTACTTC. Its translation is CASSFTSATTYEQYF.